This T cell receptor beta chain was recorded in a study of human T cells and chemical hapten exposure. V was pared by 6 bases and J by 1 base, with 7 bases of the junction left unmatched. This CDR3 contains 17 residues. This clonotype was observed at least ten times. Antigen specificity is unknown. TCRdb re-analysed the RACE reads in MiXCR, keeping a single row per CDR3 protein. There are about 120,000 distinct CDR3 sequences in the sample; about 13% occur only once, and around 2.7% lies in the top ten. Findings of the study overall: A positive correlation with patch test score was found for PT1 expanded TCR counts.

Time point specified: pre-sensitization, week 0. Specified treatment: therapeutic diphenylcyclopropenone sensitization with weekly scalp DPC. The chain is built from TRBV12-3 or TRBV12-4 and TRBJ1-6; 9 nucleotides line up with TRBD1. This receptor was identified in a woman between 18 and 29 years old with alopecia areata. Some clones in this sample may be carry-over from other donors' samples. The material was whole blood, obtained in connection with sensitization to the hapten diphenylcyclopropenone (DPC). In DNA form, the CDR3 reads TGTGCCAGCAGGACCGGGACAGGGACATCCTATAATTCACCCCTCCACTTT. Translating it yields CASRTGTGTSYNSPLHF.